The 29 T cell receptor beta chains below come from one sample, sequenced in a study of cytomegalovirus exposure and HLA in healthy donors. This PCR relied on a set of 60 Vbeta primers and 13 Jbeta primers. Assay: immunoSEQ multiplex PCR; the TCRdb copy retains only in-frame clones and omits some. Of under 250,000 clones listed, 70% to 85% are singletons. The sequenced sample consisted of PBMCs. These receptors all stem from a male donor in good health and CMV-seronegative.

The CDR3 region is CASSTQGLSGYTF. The CDR3 region has the DNA TGTGCCAGTAGTACCCAGGGTTTATCGGGCTACACCTTC. This chain uses TRBV19 with TRBJ1-2, with D maybe TRBD1 (5 bases). V lost 4 bases and J 8 bases, leaving 14 bases between the germline ends. CDR3 size: 13 residues. Per the germline V gene, CDR1 is LNHDA and CDR2 is SQIVND (reference sequence).

The chain uses TRBV5-1 and TRBJ2-3; 10 positions match TRBD2. The CDR3 is 16 residues long. The V gene's germline CDR1 is SGHRS and CDR2 YFSETQ. The V segment lost 1 base and the J segment 1 base; nucleotides outside the gene matches: 3. The CDR3 bases are TGCGCCAGCAGCTTGATGACTAGCGGGCGCACAGATACGCAGTATTTT. Its protein product is CASSLMTSGRTDTQYF.

The chain carries TRBV30 and TRBJ2-7, with D possibly being TRBD1 (7 bases). Deletions cut 3 bases from V and 4 bases from J, with 13 bases between. Germline V lookup: CDR1 GTSNPN, CDR2 SVGIG (reference sequence). This CDR3 has 13 amino acids. This CDR3 is CAWRRQGLYEQYF. The DNA of the CDR3 is TGTGCCTGGAGACGACAGGGACTTTACGAGCAGTACTTC. The full variable domain, completed using reference TRBV30 and TRBJ2-7, is SQTIHQWPATLVQPVGSPLSLECTVEGTSNPNLYWYRQAAGRGLQLLFYSVGIGQISSEVPQNLSASRPQDRQFILSSKKLLLSDSGFYLCAWRRQGLYEQYFGPGTRLTVT.

J is TRBJ2-3 and V is TRBV7-3; 10 bases align to TRBD2. Germline lookup yields CDR1 SGHTA and CDR2 FQGTGA. The CDR3 is made up of 15 amino acids. The V gene end was trimmed by 5 bases and the J gene end by 4 bases; junction bases not matched to a gene: 6. The CDR3 sequence is CASSPIAGGSDTQYF. The CDR3 bases are TGTGCCAGCAGCCCCATAGCGGGAGGTTCAGATACGCAGTATTTT.

This rearrangement joins TRBV9 to TRBJ2-7; 8 bases fit TRBD2. Germline CDR1 reads SGDLS; CDR2 reads YYNGEE. The CDR3 has 13 residues. V was pared by 7 bases and J by 5 bases, with 8 bases of the junction left unmatched. This CDR3 reads CASGSGKFHEQYF. As DNA, the CDR3 is TGTGCCAGCGGTAGCGGGAAATTTCACGAGCAGTACTTC.

The chain is built from TRBV4-1 and TRBJ2-5; TRBD1 matches at 9 bases. The end of the DNA aligns better with TRBJ2-7, so the J call may be wrong. Looked up from germline, CDR1 is MGHRA and CDR2 is YSYEKL. The CDR3 has 14 residues. The CDR3 region has the DNA TGCGCCAGCAGCCACGGGACAGGGAGCTACGAGCAGTACTTC. It yields the protein CASSHGTGSYEQYF.

The chain couples TRBV4-1 to TRBJ2-2; 9 nucleotides line up with TRBD2. The V and J ends lost 4 bases and 0 bases, in that order; junction bases with no gene match: 6. The CDR3 has 17 amino acids. In germline, CDR1 is MGHRA, CDR2 YSYEKL. In nucleotides, the CDR3 is TGCGCCAGCAGCCCGACTGCGGGAGGGACGAACACCGGGGAGCTGTTTTTT. Protein sequence: CASSPTAGGTNTGELFF.

The chain recombines TRBV19 with TRBJ1-3; D might be TRBD1 (5 bases). V gave up 7 bases and J gave up 4 bases, with 8 bases separating them. There are 12 residues in the CDR3. Germline CDR1 LNHDA, CDR2 SQIVND (reference sequence). The CDR3 here is CASTDRGNTIYF. CDR3 DNA sequence: TGTGCCAGTACCGACAGAGGAAACACCATATATTTT.

This chain uses TRBV7-9 with TRBJ1-1; D ambiguous. The V end lost 4 bases, the J end lost 0 bases, and 6 bases lay between the germline ends. CDR1 and CDR2 (germline): SEHNR, FQNEAQ (reference sequence). The CDR3 contains 13 residues. CDR3 region: CASSSTVNTEAFF. The DNA for the CDR3 is TGTGCCAGCAGCTCTACGGTGAACACTGAAGCTTTCTTT.

The chain joins TRBV6-6 to TRBJ2-7, with TRBD2 matching over 7 bases. Trimming at V came to 3 bases and at J to 4 bases, leaving 9 bases not matched to a gene. Germline lookup yields CDR1 MNHNY and CDR2 SVGAGI (reference sequence). The CDR3 is 15 residues long. The CDR3 DNA follows: TGTGCCAGCAGTTATAGGGCTAGCGGATCTTACGAGCAGTACTTC. Protein sequence: CASSYRASGSYEQYF.

V gene TRBV19 combines with J gene TRBJ1-1, with D possibly matching TRBD1 (6 bases). Trimming stripped 9 bases from V and 5 bases from J, with 22 bases between. The CDR3 runs 15 residues. Per germline, CDR1 LNHDA and CDR2 SQIVND (reference sequence). Here the CDR3 DNA reads TGTGCCAGCACCTTTGGGGGCACGGCAGGTACTGAAGCTTTCTTT. It is translated as CASTFGGTAGTEAFF.

The chain uses TRBV6-1 and TRBJ1-1; no definite D call. Per germline, CDR1 MNHNS and CDR2 SASEGT. Trimming cost V 5 bases and J 1 base, with 11 bases left between them. This CDR3 region has 14 residues. The CDR3 sequence is CASSPGPSNTEAFF. The CDR3 DNA is TGTGCCAGCAGTCCCGGTCCCTCGAACACTGAAGCTTTCTTT.

This clone came up a few times. The genes are TRBV27 and TRBJ1-2; TRBD1 aligns across 7 bases. The CDR3 is made up of 14 amino acids. From germline, CDR1 is MNHEY and CDR2 SMNVEV (reference sequence). V shed 5 bases, J shed 6 bases, and the junction held 9 bases outside the gene matches. CDR3 region: CASSPQARGNGYTF. For the CDR3, the DNA is TGTGCCAGCAGTCCCCAAGCCAGGGGGAATGGCTACACCTTC.

V is TRBV7-9 and J is TRBJ1-5; 9 bases align to TRBD1. Germline V gives CDR1 SEHNR, CDR2 FQNEAQ (reference sequence). The length of the CDR3 is 17 residues. Unmatched junction bases numbered 12, after V lost 3 bases and J lost 6 bases. This CDR3 is CASSLGTGKTSGQPQHF. The CDR3 nucleotides read TGTGCCAGCAGCTTGGGGACAGGGAAGACTAGCGGTCAGCCCCAGCATTTT.

This clone occurred once. CDR3 DNA sequence: TGTGCCAGCAGCCGACAGGGGGCGGCTGGGGCCAACGTCCTGACTTTC. Protein sequence: CASSRQGAAGANVLTF. The V gene is TRBV2, the J gene TRBJ2-6; 10 nucleotides align to TRBD1. Unmatched junction bases numbered 4, after V lost 6 bases and J lost 2 bases. Germline V CDR1 and CDR2: SNHLY, FYNNEI. CDR3 length: 16 amino acids.

CDR3 amino acids: CASSYIGLAGGGGTDTQYF. CDR3 sequence (DNA): TGTGCCAGCAGCTATATAGGACTAGCGGGCGGAGGGGGCACAGATACGCAGTATTTT. The J gene is TRBJ2-3, the V gene TRBV5-4, with 11 nucleotides matching TRBD2. The CDR3 consists of 19 residues. Looked up from germline, CDR1 is SGHNT and CDR2 is YYREEE (reference sequence). Germline trimming cut 3 bases from V and 1 base from J; bases unmatched to any gene: 13. The whole variable domain, remainder taken from reference TRBV5-4 and TRBJ2-3, is ETGVTQSPTHLIKTRGQQVTLRCSSQSGHNTVSWYQQALGQGPQFIFQYYREEENGRGNFPPRFSGLQFPNYSSELNVNALELDDSALYLCASSYIGLAGGGGTDTQYFGPGTRLTVL.

The chain carries TRBV10-2 and TRBJ2-5; 7 positions match TRBD2. Germline CDR1 reads WSHSY; CDR2 reads SAAADI. CDR3 length: 17 amino acids. After removal of 0 bases from V and 5 bases from J, the junction contained 12 bases not matched to a gene. CDR3 sequence reads: CASSESRGSGLRETQYF. As DNA, the CDR3 is TGCGCCAGCAGTGAGTCTCGTGGTAGCGGGCTTAGGGAGACCCAGTACTTC.

A word on this clone: The same CDR3 also results from other DNA sequences found in this sample. The CDR3 DNA is TGTGCCAGCAGCTTAACCAGGGAGAACACTGAAGCTTTCTTT. Translating gives CASSLTRENTEAFF. The chain is built from TRBV7-3 and TRBJ1-1; D might be TRBD1 (5 bases). Germline V CDR1 and CDR2: SGHTA, FQGTGA. The V gene lost 0 bases and the J gene lost 1 base, with 6 bases spanning the gap. This CDR3 is 14 amino acids long.

The chain employs TRBV19 and TRBJ2-7; 10 bases are shared with TRBD1. The J segment lost 4 bases and the V segment lost 6 bases, leaving 6 bases of the junction unmatched. This CDR3 comprises 14 residues. Germline V gives CDR1 LNHDA, CDR2 SQIVND (reference sequence). In DNA, the CDR3 is TGTGCCAGTAGCCTGACAGGGGGCGTTTACGAGCAGTACTTC. Protein product: CASSLTGGVYEQYF.

The chain carries TRBV29-1 and TRBJ2-3; tentatively, D is TRBD1 (6 bases). The V end lost 6 bases, the J end lost 0 bases, and 13 bases lay between the germline ends. This CDR3 is 14 amino acids long. Germline V gives CDR1 SQVTM, CDR2 ANQGSEA. DNA of the CDR3: TGCAGCGTCCCCAGGGGAGCTAGCACAGATACGCAGTATTTT. Encoded protein: CSVPRGASTDTQYF.

V usage is TRBV2 and J usage is TRBJ1-5; D is ambiguous. The germline CDR1 and CDR2 sequences are SNHLY and FYNNEI. This CDR3 spans 14 amino acids. V was shortened by 2 bases and J by 1 base, with 6 bases between the two germline ends. CDR3 residues: CASSEWSSNQPQHF. CDR3 sequence (DNA): TGTGCCAGCAGTGAATGGAGCAGCAATCAGCCCCAGCATTTT.

The chain recombines TRBV11-2 with TRBJ1-1; TRBD1 aligns across 9 bases. The CDR3 sequence is 14 residues long. Germline lookup yields CDR1 SGHAT and CDR2 FQNNGV. The V gene end was trimmed by 4 bases and the J gene end by 3 bases; junction bases not matched to a gene: 3. Here the CDR3 reads CASSSDRGDTEAFF. CDR3 DNA sequence: TGTGCCAGCAGCTCGGACAGGGGTGACACTGAAGCTTTCTTT.

The chain joins TRBV7-3 to TRBJ2-1, with 16 bases aligning to TRBD2. With 6 bases clipped from V and 8 bases from J, the junction kept 16 bases outside the gene matches. Germline values: CDR1 SGHTA, CDR2 FQGTGA. The CDR3 totals 19 residues. CDR3 coding DNA: TGTGCCAGCAGTTTTCCGGGACTAGCGGGAGGGCCGCTTGGGGATGAGCAGTTCTTC. It encodes CASSFPGLAGGPLGDEQFF.

V and J are TRBV6-5 and TRBJ2-2; D is possibly TRBD2 (6 bases). This CDR3 has 13 amino acids. Trimming took off 6 bases at V and 5 bases at J, with 10 bases between the two ends. From germline, CDR1 is MNHEY and CDR2 SVGAGI. CDR3 sequence reads: CASRYRETGELFF. The CDR3 nucleotides read TGTGCCAGCAGATATCGGGAGACCGGGGAGCTGTTTTTT.

The chain joins TRBV4-1 to TRBJ2-7; TRBD2 is a possible D gene (6 bases). The CDR3 is 20 amino acids. The V gene lost 7 bases and the J gene lost 0 bases, with 31 bases spanning the gap. Germline CDR1 and CDR2: MGHRA and YSYEKL. The CDR3 DNA reads TGCGCCAGCACCCAGGTTTTTCGGGGAGCCGGAAGGAGGGACTCCTACGAGCAGTACTTC. Protein product: CASTQVFRGAGRRDSYEQYF.

The chain employs TRBV5-1 and TRBJ1-6, with TRBD1 matching 7 bases. Trimming removed 5 bases from V and 7 bases from J; junction bases left unmatched: 6. Germline CDR1 reads SGHRS; CDR2 reads YFSETQ. This CDR3 has 14 amino acids. The chain's CDR3 is CASRGPGGNSPLHF. The CDR3 coding sequence is TGCGCCAGCAGAGGTCCAGGGGGAAATTCACCCCTCCACTTT.

The chain couples TRBV5-1 to TRBJ2-5, with D maybe TRBD2 (5 bases). The V end lost 0 bases, the J end lost 5 bases, and 11 bases lay between the germline ends. The CDR3 contains 14 residues. CDR1 and CDR2 (germline): SGHRS, YFSETQ. CDR3 coding DNA: TGCGCCAGCAGCTTGGCGGCGGGCTCGGAGACCCAGTACTTC. This gives the protein CASSLAAGSETQYF.

The chain joins TRBV27 to TRBJ2-1; 13 bases fit TRBD2. Per germline, CDR1 MNHEY and CDR2 SMNVEV (reference sequence). Unmatched junction bases numbered 6, after V lost 5 bases and J lost 8 bases. The CDR3 totals 15 residues. For the CDR3, the DNA is TGTGCCAGCAGTCGGACTAGCGGGAGAAGCGATGAGCAGTTCTTC. Protein product: CASSRTSGRSDEQFF.

The V gene is TRBV7-9, the J gene TRBJ1-1; D is uncertain. Germline-derived CDR1 and CDR2 are SEHNR and FQNEAQ (reference sequence). CDR3 length: 14 amino acids. V was clipped by 4 bases and J by 0 bases, with 9 bases between them. CDR3 nucleotides: TGTGCCAGCAGCTCCGGGGATCTGAACACTGAAGCTTTCTTT. Amino acids: CASSSGDLNTEAFF.